The entry below gives a single T cell receptor beta chain sequence along with its context. Its antigen is unknown. No per-base quality is available; no much larger clone lies one base away. This sample was taken from a study of cytomegalovirus exposure and HLA in healthy donors (dated 2017 in TCRdb). Broadly, across the study: An earlier analysis of approximately 550 of the donors reported 250 to 350 Gb of sequence data and approximately 110 million unique TCR beta sequences from about 200 million T cells. Every discovery cohort repertoire had been produced on one sequencing platform. To predict cytomegalovirus infection status, the study brought together high-throughput TCR immunosequencing, statistical association of individual TCRs with disease status, and machine learning. In an earlier analysis of around 540 of the donors, high-throughput TCR beta sequencing was used to judge whether each TCR beta V gene segment behaved as functional or pseudogenic. Roughly 5 DR-DQ haplotypes were handled as single units for association and clustering, since linkage in the cohort was strong. Typing coverage differed by locus: A, B, C, DRB1 and DQB1 were typed in about 620-630 donors, DQA1 in approximately 520, DPA1 in around 610, and DPB1 in roughly 450. A later analysis re-analyzed previously published TCR beta repertoires from approximately 670 donors and added high-resolution HLA genotyping to study TCR occurrence patterns. On average, approximately 250,000 unique TCR beta nucleotide sequences were sequenced per donor among more than 350 genotyped donors of the cohort, with roughly 18% of those sequences being non-productive. Genome-wide SNP genotypes for about three fifths of the roughly 700 donors were used in a later genetic analysis, which treated that subset as a discovery cohort. The T cell repertoires of 670 or so subjects were profiled by immunosequencing and related to cytomegalovirus serostatus. The study aimed to test whether cataloging public T cell receptors could reveal signatures of past pathogen exposure. In addition to the first cohort of around 670 subjects, a separate validation cohort of some 120 different subjects was used. Rather than using new phenotypic data, the later analysis identified candidate immune exposures from TCR beta sequences and from how often those sequences occurred across donors. About 280 gigabases of sequencing data and roughly 80 million unique TCR sequences made up an early release that covered 500 to 650 HLA-typed donors. Of the approximately 370 genotyped donors, 80% to 90% were placed in the genetic ancestry cluster associated with self-reported Caucasian donors. Donor age, sex, ethnicity and CMV serostatus were collected together with the repertoire data. HLA typing covered class I and class II loci at four-digit resolution. Paper-wide results and their limitations: The study listed 164 TCR beta chains as associated with cytomegalovirus. In a later analysis, 16,951 TCR beta sequences were associated with specific HLA alleles at a false discovery rate of 0.05. A cluster of highly shared sequence variants was judged likely to be a technical artifact of the sequencing pipeline. While some public TCRs were present in many individuals, most TCR sequences turned up only very rarely across donors. A later genetic analysis associated a missense DCLRE1C variant with V-gene and J-gene trimming of TCR beta chains, and an independent cohort replicated the association. According to a later genetic analysis, donors in an Asian-associated ancestry cluster had fewer N-insertions in productive TCRs than the approximately 630-donor mean. The authors suggested that the approach could potentially be extended to other disease states and immunological phenotypes. This cohort had only TCR beta chains sequenced, and the lack of alpha or paired-chain data limited which features could be detected. When HLA alleles, especially DR and DQ, strongly co-occurred, attributing TCR associations to individual alleles was difficult. CMV serostatus was the only immune exposure information available for the cohort. In a later analysis, the rate of TCR association differed among HLA loci, with DRB1 alleles having the most associated TCRs and HLA-C alleles having the fewest. Linkage disequilibrium might explain the correlated functional status among segregating V segments, but an unknown experimental factor could not be excluded. Several of the top co-occurrence clusters appeared to be linked to parvovirus B19, influenza, CMV and Epstein-Barr virus, according to a later analysis. Roughly uniform sequencing depth across donors was assumed in presence/absence analyses, although this assumption may not hold. A further reported finding was that TCR beta sequences accurately predicted the HLA-A and HLA-B alleles for most subjects in the first cohort. In a later analysis, most CMV-associated TCR beta chains were found to appear HLA-restricted, with HLA associations seemingly driven largely by CMV exposure. In both the original and validation cohorts, the classifier was reported to diagnose cytomegalovirus status with high specificity and sensitivity. Some IMGT-functional V segments, including TRBV6-2 and TRBV6-3, could not be told apart with the 87-base-pair reads, so those segments were excluded. Around 16 rarely observed V segments, including chromosome 9 orphons, were excluded from the earlier analysis of several hundred of the donors because counts were too low. Because HLA typing was missing for some donors at each locus, association tests included only the typed subset. In a later analysis, HLA-associated TCR beta chains were found to be more clonally expanded and to have lower generation probabilities than equally common non-associated chains. In vitro tests confirmed that a few of the cytomegalovirus-associated TCR beta chains recognize cytomegalovirus antigens. In an earlier analysis of several hundred of the donors, most TCR beta V segments were observed in productive rearrangements about 87% or about 30% of the time, broadly matching IMGT annotations.

In total, approximately 690 healthy bone marrow donors made up the cohort. Cohort members were all nominally healthy when sampled, although unrecorded immune exposures were likely present. The donor tested CMV seronegative, placing the donor among the roughly 350 seronegative members of the cohort. Every donor gave a peripheral blood sample, and the peripheral blood mononuclear cells from that sample were used for TCR beta sequencing. The Qiagen DNeasy Blood Extraction Kit was used to extract genomic DNA from the blood cell samples. The CDR3 sequence holds 14 residues, the cysteine and phenylalanine included. Just CDR3 DNA is preserved here, 42 bases in frame from base 1. For this chain, trimming is 5 bases at the V end and 10 bases at the J end, and the number of junction bases without a gene match is 12. For CDR1 and CDR2, the germline V gene lists MNHEY and SVGAGI. To prepare the library, the immunoSEQ multiplex PCR assay was applied. The multiplex PCR relied on a mix of 60 forward primers for TCR Vbeta segments and 13 reverse primers for TCR Jbeta segments. The CDR3 region of rearranged TCR beta genes was amplified from genomic DNA by a multiplex PCR assay. Amplified TCR beta libraries were sequenced as 87-base-pair reads on the Illumina HiSeq System. In the authors' own workflow: A later analysis tallied approximately 87 million unique TCR beta chains across the 666 repertoires, and about 10 million of those chains were shared by two or more donors. Raw reads were error-corrected and collapsed into unique sequences with a nearest-neighbor algorithm that merged closely related sequences to remove PCR and sequencing errors. CDR3 sequences were aligned to IMGT reference sequences to assign V, D and J gene segments. For a sequence to be retained, a match of at least six nucleotides was required to both a V gene segment and a J gene segment. Rearrangements were called productive when the CDR3 lacked stop codons and stayed in frame with V and J; all others were non-productive. CDR3 was defined according to IMGT convention as the region running from the second conserved V-encoded cysteine to the conserved J-encoded phenylalanine. In an earlier analysis of more than 550 of the donors, sequences lacking an unambiguous match to a single V gene segment were excluded. In an earlier analysis of some 590 of the donors, a V segment was called functional when productive rearrangements were above 56.7%, and segregating when the standard deviation between donors exceeded 5%. A statistical classification framework was built for diagnosing cytomegalovirus status from the catalog of TCR beta chain sequences. A later analysis assigned V and J genes by comparing TCR nucleotide sequences with IMGT/GENE-DB human TR gene sequences. The TCRdist pipeline was used in a later analysis to assign CDR3 sequences and most-parsimonious VDJ recombination scenarios. In a later analysis, each TCR beta chain was defined by its CDR3 amino acid sequence together with its V-gene family, and reads lacking a unique V-gene family were excluded. As a way to deal with suspected cross-contamination and a sequencing artifact, a later analysis dropped over 550 nucleotide sequences that were highly shared and had low generation probability. In a later analysis, a clonal expansion index for each public chain was calculated from normalized within-repertoire ranks of inferred template counts. In a later analysis, generation probabilities were computed with a VDJ recombination model fitted to out-of-frame rearrangements, and the resulting probabilities were checked against IGoR. Hypergeometric tests were used in a later analysis to score TCR-TCR, TCR-HLA and TCR-CMV co-occurrence, with a repertoire-size bias correction applied to the TCR pairs. In a later analysis, false discovery rates were estimated by permuting HLA or CMV assignments 20 times. In a later analysis, co-occurring TCRs were grouped using DBSCAN, with TCRdist sequence similarity added in when clustering inside HLA-allele-positive subsets. Repertoires with fewer than 30,000 or more than 120,000 public chains were left out of co-occurrence clustering, as were about five repertoires with anomalous nucleotide sharing. Sourced from immuneACCESS, this table was stored by TCRdb with only in-frame sequences that have V and J called. A share of the clones is absent; for the studies checked, an unresolved V gene accounts for under half, and the remainder has no known explanation. The V and J calls and clone size are taken from that table; D and trimming were inferred from the DNA. The sample profile shows around 220,000 clones; about 80% of them were found once. The ten top clones hold roughly a sixth of the sample.

Input material: PBMCs. This chain is built from TRBV6-5 and TRBJ1-1; a stretch of 8 junction bases matches TRBD1. The TCR was taken from a man aged 40-49 years in good health and CMV-seronegative. The sequenced DNA is TGTGCCAGCAGTCCCGGACAGGGCGGATGGGGAGCTTTCTTT. It codes for CASSPGQGGWGAFF.